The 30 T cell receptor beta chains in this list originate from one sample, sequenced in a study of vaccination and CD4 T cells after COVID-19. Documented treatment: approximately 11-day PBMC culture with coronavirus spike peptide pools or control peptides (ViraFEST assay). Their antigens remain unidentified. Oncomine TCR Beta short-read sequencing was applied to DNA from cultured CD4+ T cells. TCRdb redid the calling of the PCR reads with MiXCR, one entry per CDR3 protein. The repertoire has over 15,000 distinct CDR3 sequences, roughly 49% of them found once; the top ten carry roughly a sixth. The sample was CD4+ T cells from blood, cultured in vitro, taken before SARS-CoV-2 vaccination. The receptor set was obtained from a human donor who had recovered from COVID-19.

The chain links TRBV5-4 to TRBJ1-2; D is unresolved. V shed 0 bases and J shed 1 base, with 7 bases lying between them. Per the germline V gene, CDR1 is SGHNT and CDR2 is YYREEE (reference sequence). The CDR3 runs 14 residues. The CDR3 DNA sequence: TGTGCCAGCAGCTTGGACAGCCTTAACTATGGCTACACCTTC. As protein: CASSLDSLNYGYTF.

CDR3 amino acids: CASSQRGYEQYF. In DNA form, the CDR3 reads TGTGCCAGTAGTCAGAGGGGGTACGAGCAGTACTTC. The genes are TRBV19 and TRBJ2-7, with D possibly being TRBD1 (6 bases). The V end was cut by 5 bases, the J end by 4 bases, with 9 bases between. Germline V gene sequence: CDR1 LNHDA, CDR2 SQIVND (reference sequence). The length of the CDR3 is 12 residues.

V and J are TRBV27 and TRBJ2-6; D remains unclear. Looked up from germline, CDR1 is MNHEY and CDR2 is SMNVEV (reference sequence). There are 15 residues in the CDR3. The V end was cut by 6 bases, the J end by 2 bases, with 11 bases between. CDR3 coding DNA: TGTGCCAGCAGCCCCGAAAGTACTGGGGCCAACGTCCTGACTTTC. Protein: CASSPESTGANVLTF.

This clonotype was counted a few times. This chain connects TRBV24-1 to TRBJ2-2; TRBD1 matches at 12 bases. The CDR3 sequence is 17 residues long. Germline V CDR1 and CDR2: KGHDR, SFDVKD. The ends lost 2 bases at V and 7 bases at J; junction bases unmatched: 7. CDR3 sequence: CATSDSIGTGGDGELFF. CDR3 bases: TGTGCCACCAGTGATTCGATCGGGACAGGGGGCGACGGGGAGCTGTTTTTT.

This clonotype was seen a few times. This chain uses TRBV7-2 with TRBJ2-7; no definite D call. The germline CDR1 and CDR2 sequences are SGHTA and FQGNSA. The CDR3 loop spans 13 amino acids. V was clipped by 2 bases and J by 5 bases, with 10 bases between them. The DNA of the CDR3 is TGTGCCAGCAGCTTAAGCAAGGTCCACGAGCAGTACTTC. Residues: CASSLSKVHEQYF.

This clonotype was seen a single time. The CDR3 reads CSARDFQTSGREDEQYF. CDR3 bases: TGCAGTGCTAGAGATTTTCAAACTAGCGGGAGGGAGGACGAGCAGTACTTC. The rearrangement uses TRBV20-1 and TRBJ2-7; 13 bases fit TRBD2. CDR3 length: 17 residues. V gave up 0 bases and J gave up 5 bases; unmatched junction bases: 10. Germline V lookup: CDR1 DFQATT, CDR2 SNEGSKA (reference sequence).

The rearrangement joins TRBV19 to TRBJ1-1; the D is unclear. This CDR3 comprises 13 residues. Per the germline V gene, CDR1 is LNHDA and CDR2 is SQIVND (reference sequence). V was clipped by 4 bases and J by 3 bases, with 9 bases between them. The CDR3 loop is CASSNSRDTEAFF. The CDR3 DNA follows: TGTGCCAGTAGTAATTCTAGGGACACTGAAGCTTTCTTT.

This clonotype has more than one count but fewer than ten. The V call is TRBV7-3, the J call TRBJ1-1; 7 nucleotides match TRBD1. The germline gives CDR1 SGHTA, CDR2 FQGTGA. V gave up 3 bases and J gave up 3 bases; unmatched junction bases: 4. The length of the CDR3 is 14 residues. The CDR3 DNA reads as TGTGCCAGCAGCTTGTCCAGGGGGGACACTGAAGCTTTCTTT. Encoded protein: CASSLSRGDTEAFF.

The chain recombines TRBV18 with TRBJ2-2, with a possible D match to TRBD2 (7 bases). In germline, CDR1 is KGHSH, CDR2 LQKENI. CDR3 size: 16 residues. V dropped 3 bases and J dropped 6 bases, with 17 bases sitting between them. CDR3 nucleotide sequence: TGTGCCAGCTCACCGCAGACGGGGGGCCAATCCGGGGAGCTGTTTTTT. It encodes CASSPQTGGQSGELFF.

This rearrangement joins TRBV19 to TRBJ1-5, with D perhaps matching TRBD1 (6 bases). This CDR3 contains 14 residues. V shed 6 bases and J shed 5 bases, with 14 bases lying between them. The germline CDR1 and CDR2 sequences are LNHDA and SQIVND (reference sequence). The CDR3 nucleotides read TGTGCCAGTAGGGCCCAGGACAGCGATCAGCCCCAGCATTTT. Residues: CASRAQDSDQPQHF.

In nucleotides, the CDR3 is TGTGCCAGCGGATTGGATGGCAATCAGCCCCAGCATTTT. Translating it yields CASGLDGNQPQHF. The chain links TRBV6-1 to TRBJ1-5; no firm D call. The CDR3 covers 13 residues. V was clipped by 8 bases and J by 2 bases, with 10 bases between them. Germline-derived CDR1 and CDR2 are MNHNS and SASEGT.

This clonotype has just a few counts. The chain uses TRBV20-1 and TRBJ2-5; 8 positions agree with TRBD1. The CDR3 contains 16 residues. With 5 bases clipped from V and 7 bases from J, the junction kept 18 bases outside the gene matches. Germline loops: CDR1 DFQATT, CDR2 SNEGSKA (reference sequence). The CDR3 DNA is TGCAGTGCTCCTGACACTGGACAGGGTGACGTGGGGACCCAGTACTTC. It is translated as CSAPDTGQGDVGTQYF.

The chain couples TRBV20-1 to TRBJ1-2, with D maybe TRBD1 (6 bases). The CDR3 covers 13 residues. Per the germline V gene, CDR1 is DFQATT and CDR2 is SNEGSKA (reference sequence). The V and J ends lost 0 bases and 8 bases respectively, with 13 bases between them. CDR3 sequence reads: CSAREEGVGGYTF. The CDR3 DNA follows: TGCAGTGCTAGAGAGGAGGGGGTCGGCGGCTACACCTTC.

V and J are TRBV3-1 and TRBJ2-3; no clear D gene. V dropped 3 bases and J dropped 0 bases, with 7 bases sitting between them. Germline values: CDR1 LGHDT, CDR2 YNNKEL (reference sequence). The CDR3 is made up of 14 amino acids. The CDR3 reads CASSQQLSTDTQYF. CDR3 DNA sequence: TGTGCCAGCAGCCAGCAGCTTAGCACAGATACGCAGTATTTT.

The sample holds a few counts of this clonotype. The CDR3 DNA sequence: TGTGCCAGCAGTCCCGGACAGGGCGGTGGCTACACCTTC. The encoded protein is CASSPGQGGGYTF. This chain connects TRBV12-3 or TRBV12-4 to TRBJ1-2; 8 bases match TRBD1. This CDR3 is built from 13 residues. V lost 5 bases and J lost 7; bases outside the gene matches: 6.

As DNA, the CDR3 is TGTGCCAGCAGCCGAGGGACAGGCGGCGAGCAGTACTTC. It translates to CASSRGTGGEQYF. The rearrangement links TRBV3-1 to TRBJ2-7, with TRBD1 identical over 8 bases. Germline-derived CDR1 and CDR2 are LGHDT and YNNKEL (reference sequence). V lost 4 bases to trimming and J lost 6 bases; unmatched junction nucleotides: 5. The CDR3 sequence is 13 residues long.

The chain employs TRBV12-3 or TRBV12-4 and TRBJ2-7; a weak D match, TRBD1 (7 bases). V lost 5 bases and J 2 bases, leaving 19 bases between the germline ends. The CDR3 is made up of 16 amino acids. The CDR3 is CASSRELTGSTYEQYF. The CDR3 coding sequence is TGTGCCAGCAGTCGGGAGCTGACAGGGTCCACCTACGAGCAGTACTTC.

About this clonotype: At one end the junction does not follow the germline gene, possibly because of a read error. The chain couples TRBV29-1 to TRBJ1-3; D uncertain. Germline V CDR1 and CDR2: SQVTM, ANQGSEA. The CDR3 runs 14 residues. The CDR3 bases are TGCAGCGTTCCTGACCCTTCAACTGGGAACACCATATATTTT. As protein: CSVPDPSTGNTIYF.

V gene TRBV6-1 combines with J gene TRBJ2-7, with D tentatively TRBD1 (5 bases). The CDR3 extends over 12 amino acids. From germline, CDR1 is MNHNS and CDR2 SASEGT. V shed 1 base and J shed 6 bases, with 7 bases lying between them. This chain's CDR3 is CASSEGQTEQYF. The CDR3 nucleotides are TGTGCCAGCAGTGAAGGACAGACCGAGCAGTACTTC.

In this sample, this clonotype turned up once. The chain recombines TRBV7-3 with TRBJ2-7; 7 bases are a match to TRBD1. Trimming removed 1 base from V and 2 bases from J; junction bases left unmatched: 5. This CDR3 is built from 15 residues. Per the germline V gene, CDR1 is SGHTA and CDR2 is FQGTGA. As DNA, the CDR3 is TGTGCCAGCAGCTTAAACAGGGGACCCGCCTACGAGCAGTACTTC. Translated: CASSLNRGPAYEQYF.

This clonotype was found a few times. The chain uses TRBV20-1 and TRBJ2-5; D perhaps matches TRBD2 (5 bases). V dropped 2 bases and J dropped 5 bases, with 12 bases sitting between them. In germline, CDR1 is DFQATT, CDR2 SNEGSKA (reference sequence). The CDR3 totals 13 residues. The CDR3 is CSARRGSVETQYF. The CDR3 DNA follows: TGCAGTGCTAGACGAGGGAGTGTTGAGACCCAGTACTTC.

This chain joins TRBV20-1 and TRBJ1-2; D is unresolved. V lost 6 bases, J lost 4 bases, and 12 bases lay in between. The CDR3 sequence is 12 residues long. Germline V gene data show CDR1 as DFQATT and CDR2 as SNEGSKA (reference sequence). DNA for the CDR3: TGCAGTGCAACGGGGAGCGGCTATGGCTACACCTTC. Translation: CSATGSGYGYTF.

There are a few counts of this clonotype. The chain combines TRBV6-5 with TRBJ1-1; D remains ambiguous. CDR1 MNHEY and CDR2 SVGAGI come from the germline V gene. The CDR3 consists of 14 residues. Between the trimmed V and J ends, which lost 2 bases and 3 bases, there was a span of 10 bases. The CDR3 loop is CASSYEYLDTEAFF. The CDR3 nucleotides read TGTGCCAGCAGTTACGAATATCTCGACACTGAAGCTTTCTTT.

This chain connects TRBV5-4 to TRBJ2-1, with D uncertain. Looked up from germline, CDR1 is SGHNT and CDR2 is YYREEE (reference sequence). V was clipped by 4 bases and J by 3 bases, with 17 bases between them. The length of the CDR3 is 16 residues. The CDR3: CASSRTSTAFYNEQFF. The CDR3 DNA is TGTGCCAGCAGCCGCACATCCACCGCATTCTACAATGAGCAGTTCTTC.

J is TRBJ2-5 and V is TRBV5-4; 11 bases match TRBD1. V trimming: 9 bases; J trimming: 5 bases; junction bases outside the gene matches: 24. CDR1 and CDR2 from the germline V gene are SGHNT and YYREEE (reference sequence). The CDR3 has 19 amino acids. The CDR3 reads CATNSDRGRGGSKGETQYF. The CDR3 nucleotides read TGTGCCACCAATTCGGACAGGGGGCGTGGCGGGAGCAAGGGGGAGACCCAGTACTTC. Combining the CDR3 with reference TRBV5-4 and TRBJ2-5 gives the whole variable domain ETGVTQSPTHLIKTRGQQVTLRCSSQSGHNTVSWYQQALGQGPQFIFQYYREEENGRGNFPPRFSGLQFPNYSSELNVNALELDDSALYLCATNSDRGRGGSKGETQYFGPGTRLLVL.

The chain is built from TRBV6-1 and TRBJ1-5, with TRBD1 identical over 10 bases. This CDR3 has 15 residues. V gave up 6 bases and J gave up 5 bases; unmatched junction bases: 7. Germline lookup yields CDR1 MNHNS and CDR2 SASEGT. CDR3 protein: CASRRQGARDQPQHF. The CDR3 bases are TGTGCCAGCAGGAGACAGGGGGCGCGGGATCAGCCCCAGCATTTT.

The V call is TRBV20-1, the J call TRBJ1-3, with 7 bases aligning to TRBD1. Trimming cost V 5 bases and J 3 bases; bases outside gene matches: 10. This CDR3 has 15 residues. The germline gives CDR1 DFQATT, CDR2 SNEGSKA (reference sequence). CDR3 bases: TGCAGTGCTTACGGGGGGACAGTGGATGGAAACACCATATATTTT. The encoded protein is CSAYGGTVDGNTIYF.

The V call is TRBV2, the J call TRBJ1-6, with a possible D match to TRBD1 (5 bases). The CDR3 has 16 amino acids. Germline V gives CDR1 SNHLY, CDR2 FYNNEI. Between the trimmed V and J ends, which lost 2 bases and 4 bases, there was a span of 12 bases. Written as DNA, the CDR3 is TGTGCCAGCAGTGAACGGGGCTCGGGATATAATTCACCCCTCCACTTT. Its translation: CASSERGSGYNSPLHF.

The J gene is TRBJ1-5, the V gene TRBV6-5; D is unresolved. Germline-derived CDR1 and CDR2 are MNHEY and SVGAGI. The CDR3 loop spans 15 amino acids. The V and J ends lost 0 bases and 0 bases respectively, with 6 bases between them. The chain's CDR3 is CASSYSGSSNQPQHF. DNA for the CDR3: TGTGCCAGCAGTTACTCGGGAAGTAGCAATCAGCCCCAGCATTTT.

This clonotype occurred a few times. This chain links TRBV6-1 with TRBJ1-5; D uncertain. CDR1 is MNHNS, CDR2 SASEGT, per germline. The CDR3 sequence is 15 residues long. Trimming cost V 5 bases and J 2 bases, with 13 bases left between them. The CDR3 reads CASSPRGFGNQPQHF. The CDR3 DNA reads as TGTGCCAGCAGTCCCCGGGGTTTCGGCAATCAGCCCCAGCATTTT.